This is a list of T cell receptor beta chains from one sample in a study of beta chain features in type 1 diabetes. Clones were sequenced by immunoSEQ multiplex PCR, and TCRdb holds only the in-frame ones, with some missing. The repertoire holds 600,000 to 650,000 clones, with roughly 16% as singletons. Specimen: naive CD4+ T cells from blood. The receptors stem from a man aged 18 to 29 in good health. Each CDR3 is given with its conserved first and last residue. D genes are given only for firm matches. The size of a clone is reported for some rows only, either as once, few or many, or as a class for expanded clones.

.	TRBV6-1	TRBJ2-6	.	TGTGCCAGCAGTGAAGAGGGCCTCTTATTGGGGGCCAACGTCCTGACTTTC	CASSEEGLLLGANVLTF
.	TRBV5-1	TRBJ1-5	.	TGCGCCAGCAGCTTGGGTCATGGGGCCCAGCATTTT	CASSLGHGAQHF
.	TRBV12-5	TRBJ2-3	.	TGTGCTAGTGGTTTGGTACTCAAACAGGAAACAGATACGCAGTATTTT	CASGLVLKQETDTQYF
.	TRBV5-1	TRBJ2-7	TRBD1	TGCGCCAGCAGCTTGGGTTTGGTCAGGGGGTCCTACGAGCAGTACTTC	CASSLGLVRGSYEQYF
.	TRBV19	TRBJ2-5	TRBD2	TGTGCCAGTAGTATGACCCTGACTAGCGGACAAGAGACCCAGTACTTC	CASSMTLTSGQETQYF
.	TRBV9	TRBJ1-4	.	TGTGCCAGCAGCGTAGGCGGGAATGGCGAAAAACTGTTTTTT	CASSVGGNGEKLFF
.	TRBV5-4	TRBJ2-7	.	TGTGCCAGCAGCTGGGGTTTCGAGCAGTACTTC	CASSWGFEQYF
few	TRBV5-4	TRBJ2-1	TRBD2	TGTGCCAGCAGCCCTAGGGACTACCGGAGCTCCTACAATGAGCAGTTCTTC	CASSPRDYRSSYNEQFF
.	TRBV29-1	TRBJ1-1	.	TGCAGCGTCTCAGAGGATTACACTGAAGCTTTCTTT	CSVSEDYTEAFF
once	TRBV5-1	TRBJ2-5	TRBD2	TGCGCCAGCAGCTTTGTAGCGGGGAGAGAAGAGACCCAGTACTTC	CASSFVAGREETQYF
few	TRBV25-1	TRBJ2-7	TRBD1	TGTGCCAGCAGTGAACCGGGACAGGGGTCCTACGAGCAGTACTTC	CASSEPGQGSYEQYF
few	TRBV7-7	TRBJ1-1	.	TGTGCTAGCAGCTTAGCCCAGGGTTTTGAAGCTTTCTTT	CASSLAQGFEAFF
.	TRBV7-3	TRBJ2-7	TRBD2	TGTGCCAGCAGCCGTACTAGCGATTTCTACGAGCAGTACTTC	CASSRTSDFYEQYF
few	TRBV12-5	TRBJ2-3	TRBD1	TGTGCTAGTGGTTTGGCGTTAGTCAGGGGGATCGCAGATACGCAGTATTTT	CASGLALVRGIADTQYF
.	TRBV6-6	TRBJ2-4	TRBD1	TGTGCCAGCAGTGCCCGGGACAGGGGAGGAGGAAACATTCAGTACTTC	CASSARDRGGGNIQYF
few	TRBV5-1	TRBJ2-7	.	TGCGCCAGCAGCTTACAGGAAAACGAGCAGTACTTC	CASSLQENEQYF
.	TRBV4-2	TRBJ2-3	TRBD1	TGTGCCAGCAGCCAAAGGGGGCTCCTCACAGATACGCAGTATTTT	CASSQRGLLTDTQYF
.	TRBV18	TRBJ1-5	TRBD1	TGTGCCAGCTCGGGTCGGGGTCAGGGGGAGCCCCAGCATTTT	CASSGRGQGEPQHF